The 18 T cell receptor beta chains reported below all come from one sample, sequenced in a study of blood T cell repertoires in COVID-19 (TCRdb year 2020). Receptors were amplified or captured by the immunoSEQ multiplex PCR assay. TCRdb mirrors the immuneACCESS table, restricted to in-frame sequences. Some clones are absent from its copies; in checked studies, under half trace to an unresolved V gene, and the reason for the others is unknown. This sample has under 45,000 clones in its table, and 81% of those were observed once. In total, the top ten clones hold around 3% of the sample. The sample consisted of peripheral blood. These TCRs come from a man aged 70-80 years with COVID-19, enrolled during active disease.

The chain recombines TRBV11-2 with TRBJ1-1; 9 positions match TRBD1. This CDR3 region has 14 residues. V trimming: 6 bases; J trimming: 4 bases; junction bases outside the gene matches: 6. Germline-derived CDR1 and CDR2 are SGHAT and FQNNGV. In DNA, the CDR3 is TGTGCCAGCAGTCCACAGGGGGCCGGCACTGAAGCTTTCTTT. This sequence encodes CASSPQGAGTEAFF.

Only a few counts were recorded for this clone. The V and J genes are TRBV19 and TRBJ2-1; 12 bases are a match to TRBD2. This CDR3 has 14 amino acids. Germline V lookup: CDR1 LNHDA, CDR2 SQIVND (reference sequence). V lost 9 bases and J lost 5; bases outside the gene matches: 5. The CDR3 sequence: CASRLAGDHNEQFF. The CDR3 nucleotides are TGTGCCAGCCGACTAGCGGGAGACCACAATGAGCAGTTCTTC.

This clone was detected only a few times. The rearrangement uses TRBV10-2 and TRBJ1-3, with TRBD1 identical over 8 bases. V dropped 7 bases and J dropped 4; count of bases not matched to a gene: 3. CDR3 length equals 13 residues. The germline V gene encodes CDR1 WSHSY and CDR2 SAAADI. The CDR3 loop reads CASTWDRGNTIYF. The CDR3 bases are TGCGCCAGCACCTGGGACAGGGGAAACACCATATATTTT.

As regards this clone: One junction end disagrees with the germline gene, perhaps due to a read error. This chain uses TRBV28 with TRBJ1-4; no clear D gene. Germline-derived CDR1 and CDR2 are MDHEN and SYDVKM. The CDR3 length is 11 residues. CDR3 nucleotide sequence: TGTGCCAGCAGCGCCCTCGGAGGACTTCGGTTT. Amino acid sequence: CASSALGGLRF. Looking up the rest from reference TRBV28 and TRBJ1-4 gives the full variable domain: DVKVTQSSRYLVKRTGEKVFLECVQDMDHENMFWYRQDPGLGLRLIYFSYDVKMKEKGDIPEGYSVSREKKERFSLILESASTNQTSMYLCASSALGGLRFGSGTQLSVL.

The rearrangement uses TRBV5-4 and TRBJ1-5; 7 positions match TRBD1. Germline V gene lookup returns CDR1 SGHNT and CDR2 YYREEE (reference sequence). V shed 0 bases, J shed 4 bases, and the junction held 4 bases outside the gene matches. The CDR3 sequence is 15 residues long. The CDR3 region is CASSLGGGQNQPQHF. Here the CDR3 DNA reads TGTGCCAGCAGCTTGGGAGGGGGCCAGAATCAGCCCCAGCATTTT. Using reference TRBV5-4 and TRBJ1-5 for the parts outside the CDR3, the full variable domain is ETGVTQSPTHLIKTRGQQVTLRCSSQSGHNTVSWYQQALGQGPQFIFQYYREEENGRGNFPPRFSGLQFPNYSSELNVNALELDDSALYLCASSLGGGQNQPQHFGDGTRLSIL.

The gene calls are TRBV20-1 and TRBJ2-1; perhaps TRBD2 as D (7 bases). The CDR3 loop spans 14 amino acids. CDR1 and CDR2 (germline): DFQATT, SNEGSKA (reference sequence). The V end was cut by 3 bases, the J end by 2 bases, with 11 bases between. CDR3 DNA sequence: TGCAGTGCTAGTAGGGGGACTACCTACAATGAGCAGTTCTTC. Its protein is CSASRGTTYNEQFF.

The chain carries TRBV24-1 and TRBJ2-5, with a possible D match to TRBD2 (5 bases). The CDR3 sequence is 13 residues long. Between the trimmed V and J ends, which lost 7 bases and 9 bases, there was a span of 17 bases. Germline V lookup: CDR1 KGHDR, CDR2 SFDVKD. The CDR3 spells CATSPSGARSQYF. The CDR3 DNA is TGTGCCACCAGCCCGAGCGGCGCAAGGTCCCAGTACTTC.

The V and J genes are TRBV7-2 and TRBJ1-2; 10 nucleotides match TRBD1. The CDR3 loop spans 15 amino acids. J lost 3 bases, V lost 5 bases, and 6 bases had no gene match. Germline loops: CDR1 SGHTA, CDR2 FQGNSA. The CDR3 spells CASSEGTGVYYGYTF. The CDR3 bases are TGTGCCAGCAGCGAAGGGACAGGGGTATACTATGGCTACACCTTC.

V gene TRBV11-3 combines with J gene TRBJ2-1; 12 bases align to TRBD2. CDR1 is SGHNT and CDR2 is YENEEA in the germline V gene. V trimming: 2 bases; J trimming: 4 bases; junction bases outside the gene matches: 9. The CDR3 is 18 amino acids. The CDR3 DNA is TGTGCCAGCAGCTTACGAACTAGCGGGAGGTTAGGGTACAATGAGCAGTTCTTC. This sequence encodes CASSLRTSGRLGYNEQFF.

The sample holds a few counts of this clone. This chain uses TRBV23-1 with TRBJ1-2, with D possibly matching TRBD1 (6 bases). TRBV23-1 is an ORF; its function is uncertain. This CDR3 is built from 15 residues. V lost 8 bases and J lost 1, with 17 bases in between. The DNA for the CDR3 is TGCGCCAGCGCGCAGGGGTCACCCTTTAACTATGGCTACACCTTC. It specifies CASAQGSPFNYGYTF.

The gene calls are TRBV18 and TRBJ2-7, with D tentatively TRBD2 (6 bases). The germline V gene encodes CDR1 KGHSH and CDR2 LQKENI. V was cut by 3 bases and J by 1 base, with 10 bases left in between. The CDR3 spans 14 residues. The CDR3 sequence is CASSPRDSSYEQYF. CDR3 DNA: TGTGCCAGCTCACCGCGGGACTCTTCCTACGAGCAGTACTTC.

The chain recombines TRBV5-1 with TRBJ1-1, with D uncertain. V lost 0 bases, J lost 7 bases, and 4 bases lay in between. The CDR3 has 11 amino acids. Germline V gene lookup returns CDR1 SGHRS and CDR2 YFSETQ. Here the CDR3 reads CASSLAGEAFF. The CDR3 nucleotides are TGCGCCAGCAGCTTGGCCGGTGAAGCTTTCTTT.

The chain combines TRBV10-3 with TRBJ2-1; TRBD2 matches at 10 bases. The germline V gene encodes CDR1 ENHRY and CDR2 SYGVKD. V was clipped by 4 bases and J by 7 bases; unmatched bases: 10. CDR3 length: 16 residues. CDR3 nucleotide sequence: TGTGCCATCAGTGGGTTTAGCGGGAGGACCGAAAATGAGCAGTTCTTC. Translation gives CAISGFSGRTENEQFF.

This clone was found a few times. This rearrangement joins TRBV6-6 to TRBJ2-1; D gene uncertain. The V end was cut by 9 bases, the J end by 3 bases, with 12 bases between. The CDR3 length is 13 residues. CDR1 is MNHNY, CDR2 SVGAGI, per germline (reference sequence). CDR3 coding DNA: TGTGCCAGTCGAGCGACCAACTACAATGAGCAGTTCTTC. Its translation: CASRATNYNEQFF.

In its sample, this clone was seen once. The gene calls are TRBV6-4 and TRBJ2-1, with a possible D match to TRBD1 (7 bases). The V gene lost 5 bases and the J gene lost 3 bases, with 20 bases spanning the gap. CDR3 length: 17 amino acids. Germline assignment: CDR1 MRHNA and CDR2 SNTAGT. In nucleotides, the CDR3 is TGTGCCAGCAGTAACCCAGGGGGGAGAGGTGACTACAATGAGCAGTTCTTC. This gives the protein CASSNPGGRGDYNEQFF.

The table lists this clone with a few counts. V and J are TRBV6-5 and TRBJ1-2; 12 bases map to TRBD1. V shed 2 bases and J 6 bases; nucleotides not matched to a gene: 1. The CDR3 is 14 amino acids. Germline V gives CDR1 MNHEY, CDR2 SVGAGI. The CDR3: CASSYRDRGHGYTF. DNA for the CDR3: TGTGCCAGCAGTTACCGGGACAGGGGGCATGGCTACACCTTC.

The gene calls are TRBV3-1 (or the pseudogene TRBV3-2) and TRBJ1-2; weak D call: TRBD1 (6 bases). V lost 4 bases and J 6 bases, leaving 12 bases between the germline ends. Germline lookup yields CDR1 LGHDT and CDR2 YNNKEL (reference sequence). The CDR3 is made up of 13 amino acids. CDR3 sequence (DNA): TGTGCCAGCAGCCTCACTTCAGGGGATGGCTACACCTTC. Its translation is CASSLTSGDGYTF.

This clone was found a few times. The chain combines TRBV6-2 or TRBV6-3 with TRBJ2-7; TRBD1 agrees at 7 bases. The CDR3 covers 16 residues. The V segment lost 5 bases and the J segment 6 bases; nucleotides outside the gene matches: 16. Germline CDR1 is MNHEY and CDR2 is SVGEGT. The CDR3: CASSTYLNTGVTEQYF. In DNA form, the CDR3 reads TGTGCCAGCAGTACATATCTAAATACAGGGGTTACCGAGCAGTACTTC.